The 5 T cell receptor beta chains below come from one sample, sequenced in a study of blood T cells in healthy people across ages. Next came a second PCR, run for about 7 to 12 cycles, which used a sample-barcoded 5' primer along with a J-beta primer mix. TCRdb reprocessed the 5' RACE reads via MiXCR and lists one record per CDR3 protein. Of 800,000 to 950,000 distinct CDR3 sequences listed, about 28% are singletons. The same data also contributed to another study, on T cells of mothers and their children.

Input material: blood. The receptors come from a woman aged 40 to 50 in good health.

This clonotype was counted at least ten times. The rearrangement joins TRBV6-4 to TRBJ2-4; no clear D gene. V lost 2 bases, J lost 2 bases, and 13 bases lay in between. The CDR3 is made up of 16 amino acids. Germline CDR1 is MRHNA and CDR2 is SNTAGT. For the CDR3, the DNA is TGTGCCAGCAGTGACCCTAGAGTGGGGACCAAAAACATTCAGTACTTC. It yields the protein CASSDPRVGTKNIQYF.

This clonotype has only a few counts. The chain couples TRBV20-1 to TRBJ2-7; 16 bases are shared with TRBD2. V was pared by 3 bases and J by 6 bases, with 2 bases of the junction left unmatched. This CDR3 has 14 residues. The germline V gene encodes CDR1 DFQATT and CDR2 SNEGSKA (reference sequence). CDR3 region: CSARGTSGGGEQYF. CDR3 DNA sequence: TGCAGTGCTAGGGGGACTAGCGGGGGGGGCGAGCAGTACTTC.

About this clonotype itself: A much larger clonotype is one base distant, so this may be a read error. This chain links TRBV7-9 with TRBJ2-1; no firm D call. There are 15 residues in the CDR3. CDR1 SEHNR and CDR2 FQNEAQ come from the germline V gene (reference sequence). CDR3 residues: CASSLARLGGNERFF. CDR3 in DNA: TGTGCCAGCAGCTTAGCCCGGCTAGGTGGAAATGAGCGGTTCTTC.

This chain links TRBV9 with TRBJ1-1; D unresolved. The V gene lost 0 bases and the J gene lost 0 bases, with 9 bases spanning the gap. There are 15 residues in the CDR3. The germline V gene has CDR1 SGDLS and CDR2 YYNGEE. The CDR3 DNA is TGTGCCAGCAGCGTAGATGGCCAGGTGAACACTGAAGCTTTCTTT. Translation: CASSVDGQVNTEAFF.

CDR3 region: CASGLDRGAEAFF. The CDR3 bases are TGTGCTAGTGGTTTGGACAGGGGCGCTGAAGCTTTCTTT. The chain links TRBV12-5 to TRBJ1-1; TRBD1 agrees at 7 bases. The ends lost 1 base at V and 6 bases at J; junction bases unmatched: 2. The CDR3 is 13 amino acids. Germline lookup yields CDR1 LGHNT and CDR2 FRNRAP. Together with reference TRBV12-5 and TRBJ1-1, the CDR3 gives the full variable domain: DARVTQTPRHKVTEMGQEVTMRCQPILGHNTVFWYRQTMMQGLELLAYFRNRAPLDDSGMPKDRFSAEMPDATLATLKIQPSEPRDSAVYFCASGLDRGAEAFFGQGTRLTVV.